These 21 T cell receptor beta chains share one sample of origin, sequenced in a study of control samples from healthy donors and cancer patients. Sequencing used immunoSEQ multiplex PCR; TCRdb keeps in-frame clones, though not all of them. This table holds about 150,000 clones, roughly 88% found once. The sequencing input was blood. The receptors come from a man between 18 and 29 years old in good health.

In this sample, this clone turned up once. The gene calls are TRBV2 and TRBJ2-7; 12 bases agree with TRBD2. V shed 9 bases and J 3 bases; nucleotides not matched to a gene: 6. Germline V gene sequence: CDR1 SNHLY, CDR2 FYNNEI. The CDR3 loop spans 14 amino acids. In DNA, the CDR3 is TGTGCCAGTAGGAGACTAGCGGGGGACTACGAGCAGTACTTC. Protein: CASRRLAGDYEQYF.

The chain joins TRBV12-3 or TRBV12-4 to TRBJ1-2, with 9 positions matching TRBD1. Germline trimming cut 5 bases from V and 8 bases from J; bases unmatched to any gene: 6. The length of the CDR3 is 13 residues. DNA for the CDR3: TGTGCCAGCAGTGAGGACAGGGGTGGGGGCTACACCTTC. It yields the protein CASSEDRGGGYTF.

V and J are TRBV10-3 and TRBJ1-1; D gene ambiguous. From germline, CDR1 is ENHRY and CDR2 SYGVKD. CDR3 length equals 12 residues. Trimming removed 4 bases at V and 0 bases at J, with 3 bases between. The CDR3, as DNA: TGTGCCATCAGTGCGATGAACACTGAAGCTTTCTTT. This gives the protein CAISAMNTEAFF.

This chain links TRBV2 with TRBJ2-2; D is uncertain. V shed 3 bases and J shed 4 bases, with 12 bases lying between them. The germline CDR1 and CDR2 sequences are SNHLY and FYNNEI. This CDR3 is 15 amino acids long. CDR3 protein: CASSDRLDGTGELFF. The CDR3 DNA is TGTGCCAGCAGTGATCGGCTAGACGGCACCGGGGAGCTGTTTTTT.

This sequence joins TRBV19 and TRBJ1-5; no firm D call. Trimming shortened V by 0 bases and J by 4 bases, and 7 bases separated the two germline ends. This CDR3 is built from 14 residues. In germline, CDR1 is LNHDA, CDR2 SQIVND (reference sequence). The CDR3 loop reads CASSIDLGNQPQHF. CDR3 sequence (DNA): TGTGCCAGTAGTATAGATCTCGGGAATCAGCCCCAGCATTTT. Using reference TRBV19 and TRBJ1-5 for the parts outside the CDR3, the full variable domain is DGGITQSPKYLFRKEGQNVTLSCEQNLNHDAMYWYRQDPGQGLRLIYYSQIVNDFQKGDIAEGYSVSREKKESFPLTVTSAQKNPTAFYLCASSIDLGNQPQHFGDGTRLSIL.

The chain recombines TRBV6-4 with TRBJ1-6; TRBD1 aligns across 8 bases. Germline V gives CDR1 MRHNA, CDR2 SNTAGT. The CDR3 is made up of 15 amino acids. The V and J ends lost 9 bases and 3 bases, in that order; junction bases with no gene match: 7. The CDR3 coding sequence is TGTGCCAGAACAGGGGGATTGAGCTATAATTCACCCCTCCACTTT. Translated: CARTGGLSYNSPLHF.

J is TRBJ2-5 and V is TRBV11-2, with D tentatively TRBD1 (6 bases). This CDR3 contains 15 residues. Germline CDR1 SGHAT, CDR2 FQNNGV. Trimming cost V 1 base and J 5 bases, with 14 bases left between them. CDR3 in amino acids: CASSLGGWDTETQYF. In DNA form, the CDR3 reads TGTGCCAGCAGCTTAGGAGGGTGGGACACTGAGACCCAGTACTTC.

V gene TRBV7-6 combines with J gene TRBJ2-5; 9 bases match TRBD1. With 3 bases clipped from V and 5 bases from J, the junction kept 1 base outside the gene matches. There are 13 residues in the CDR3. The germline gives CDR1 SGHVS, CDR2 FNYEAQ. In DNA, the CDR3 is TGTGCCAGCAGCTTTGACAGGGGGGAGACCCAGTACTTC. Residues: CASSFDRGETQYF.

The rearrangement links TRBV6-5 to TRBJ1-4; 10 bases match TRBD1. J was trimmed by 8 bases and V by 5 bases; bases with no gene match: 8. This CDR3 is built from 15 residues. Looked up from germline, CDR1 is MNHEY and CDR2 is SVGAGI. The CDR3 DNA reads TGTGCCAGCAGTATGTCCGGGACAGGGGACGAAAAACTGTTTTTT. Translated, it gives CASSMSGTGDEKLFF.

The CDR3 loop reads CASREATGTRQPQHF. In nucleotides, the CDR3 is TGTGCCAGTAGAGAGGCCACTGGGACTCGGCAGCCCCAGCATTTT. The chain couples TRBV19 to TRBJ1-5; D is possibly TRBD1 (5 bases). V was shortened by 6 bases and J by 7 bases, with 19 bases between the two germline ends. The CDR3 covers 15 residues. Germline CDR1 LNHDA, CDR2 SQIVND (reference sequence).

The CDR3 spells CASSSSQGRNQPQHF. CDR3 DNA: TGTGCCAGCAGTTCTTCACAGGGGAGGAATCAGCCCCAGCATTTT. The rearrangement links TRBV28 to TRBJ1-5; 7 bases map to TRBD1. J lost 4 bases, V lost 4 bases, and 7 bases had no gene match. Per the germline V gene, CDR1 is MDHEN and CDR2 is SYDVKM. The CDR3 extends over 15 amino acids. The full variable domain, rest sourced from reference TRBV28 and TRBJ1-5, is DVKVTQSSRYLVKRTGEKVFLECVQDMDHENMFWYRQDPGLGLRLIYFSYDVKMKEKGDIPEGYSVSREKKERFSLILESASTNQTSMYLCASSSSQGRNQPQHFGDGTRLSIL.

By share, this clone counts as medium-sized. The rearrangement joins TRBV6-4 to TRBJ2-2; D call uncertain. The germline gives CDR1 MRHNA, CDR2 SNTAGT. This CDR3 region has 13 residues. Trimming removed 2 bases at V and 3 bases at J, with 4 bases between. In nucleotides, the CDR3 is TGTGCCAGCAGTGACAGGGACACCGGGGAGCTGTTTTTT. Protein: CASSDRDTGELFF.

J is TRBJ1-6 and V is TRBV9; 9 bases match TRBD1. There are 15 residues in the CDR3. Germline CDR1 SGDLS, CDR2 YYNGEE. With V trimmed by 0 bases and J by 9 bases, 4 bases remained unmatched. The CDR3 region is CASSVDGTGPSPLHF. The CDR3 DNA sequence: TGTGCCAGCAGCGTAGATGGGACAGGGCCTTCACCCCTCCACTTT.

V is TRBV7-9 and J is TRBJ2-7; no reliable D call. The germline V and J ends were trimmed by 1 base and 2 bases, with 9 bases remaining between them. CDR3 size: 14 residues. Looked up from germline, CDR1 is SEHNR and CDR2 is FQNEAQ (reference sequence). The CDR3: CASSLVSSAYEQYF. CDR3 coding DNA: TGTGCCAGCAGCTTAGTTAGCTCGGCCTACGAGCAGTACTTC.

V is TRBV30 and J is TRBJ2-5, with no clear D. V was clipped by 2 bases and J by 4 bases, with 14 bases between them. Germline assignment: CDR1 GTSNPN and CDR2 SVGIG (reference sequence). This CDR3 is 14 amino acids long. CDR3 sequence reads: CAWSLSGRRETQYF. The CDR3 DNA follows: TGTGCCTGGAGTCTCTCGGGCAGAAGAGAGACCCAGTACTTC.

The chain combines TRBV12-3 or TRBV12-4 with TRBJ2-7, with D unresolved. Deletions cut 4 bases from V and 5 bases from J, with 12 bases between. This CDR3 has 13 amino acids. The CDR3 nucleotides are TGTGCCAGCAGTTCCCTCCTCGCTAACGAGCAGTACTTC. It encodes CASSSLLANEQYF.

The V call is TRBV28, the J call TRBJ1-6, with 9 positions matching TRBD1. Germline loops: CDR1 MDHEN, CDR2 SYDVKM. The CDR3 length is 14 residues. The V and J ends lost 4 bases and 7 bases, in that order; junction bases with no gene match: 2. The CDR3 DNA follows: TGTGCCAGCAGTTACAGGGGGCGAAATTCACCCCTCCACTTT. Translating gives CASSYRGRNSPLHF. The entire variable domain, with the rest obtained from reference TRBV28 and TRBJ1-6, is as follows: DVKVTQSSRYLVKRTGEKVFLECVQDMDHENMFWYRQDPGLGLRLIYFSYDVKMKEKGDIPEGYSVSREKKERFSLILESASTNQTSMYLCASSYRGRNSPLHFGNGTRLTVT.

This rearrangement joins TRBV27 to TRBJ1-2; perhaps TRBD1 as D (6 bases). Trimming shortened V by 1 base and J by 1 base, and 13 bases separated the two germline ends. The CDR3 is 16 amino acids. Germline V lookup: CDR1 MNHEY, CDR2 SMNVEV (reference sequence). CDR3 sequence: CASSLLGGALNYGYTF. The CDR3 region has the DNA TGTGCCAGCAGTTTATTAGGGGGGGCGCTTAACTATGGCTACACCTTC.

The rearrangement joins TRBV6-1 to TRBJ2-7; TRBD1 aligns across 11 bases. There are 16 residues in the CDR3. Germline CDR1 is MNHNS and CDR2 is SASEGT. V lost 0 bases to trimming and J lost 6 bases; unmatched junction nucleotides: 7. The CDR3 protein is CASSEAGTGGLPEQYF. The CDR3 nucleotides are TGTGCCAGCAGTGAAGCGGGGACAGGGGGTCTTCCCGAGCAGTACTTC.

The gene calls are TRBV27 and TRBJ1-5, with D unclear. V was pared by 2 bases and J by 2 bases, with 10 bases between. Per germline, CDR1 MNHEY and CDR2 SMNVEV (reference sequence). The CDR3 totals 15 residues. In nucleotides, the CDR3 is TGTGCCAGCAGTTTAGGGGTTGCTGGCAATCAGCCCCAGCATTTT. This sequence encodes CASSLGVAGNQPQHF.

This clone was counted between two and nine times. The chain combines TRBV7-9 with TRBJ1-1, with D unclear. Trimming cost V 1 base and J 6 bases, with 12 bases left between them. CDR3 size: 14 residues. Germline V CDR1 and CDR2: SEHNR, FQNEAQ (reference sequence). The CDR3 loop is CASSLVVDPPEAFF. For the CDR3, the DNA is TGTGCCAGCAGCTTAGTTGTCGATCCCCCTGAAGCTTTCTTT. The entire variable domain, with the rest obtained from reference TRBV7-9 and TRBJ1-1, is as follows: DTGVSQNPRHKITKRGQNVTFRCDPISEHNRLYWYRQTLGQGPEFLTYFQNEAQLEKSRLLSDRFSAERPKGSFSTLEIQRTEQGDSAMYLCASSLVVDPPEAFFGQGTRLTVV.